The 11 T cell receptor beta chains below all came from one sample that was sequenced in a study of T cells in localized non-small cell lung cancer. Sequencing was performed with immunoSEQ multiplex PCR; in TCRdb, only in-frame clones are kept and a portion is missing. The data show about 82,000 clones, about 78% seen once. The sample was PBMCs, taken before any cancer treatment. These receptors were collected from a man between 40 and 69 years old with stage II squamous cell lung carcinoma.

Only a few counts were recorded for this clone. The V and J genes are TRBV7-9 and TRBJ1-4; weak D call: TRBD1 (5 bases). From germline, CDR1 is SEHNR and CDR2 FQNEAQ (reference sequence). The CDR3 length is 15 residues. V lost 2 bases to trimming and J lost 4 bases, with 11 bases between them. The CDR3 coding sequence is TGTGCCAGCAGCTTAATTGACAGTTTTAATGAAAAACTGTTTTTT. This sequence encodes CASSLIDSFNEKLFF.

V gene TRBV19 combines with J gene TRBJ2-7; D might be TRBD1 or TRBD2, each matching 5 bases. Germline CDR1 and CDR2: LNHDA and SQIVND (reference sequence). V lost 2 bases to trimming and J lost 2 bases, with 10 bases between them. This CDR3 spans 14 amino acids. Here the CDR3 DNA reads TGTGCCAGTAGTATATGGGGGAGAGCCTACGAGCAGTACTTC. Residues: CASSIWGRAYEQYF.

The chain uses TRBV2 and TRBJ2-1; D possibly corresponds to TRBD2 (6 bases). Germline assignment: CDR1 SNHLY and CDR2 FYNNEI. Trimming stripped 6 bases from V and 9 bases from J, with 12 bases between. This CDR3 is built from 12 residues. CDR3 region: CASSRLVLEQFF. The DNA of the CDR3 is TGTGCCAGCAGCCGACTAGTCCTTGAGCAGTTCTTC.

The V and J genes are TRBV4-2 and TRBJ1-4, with a weak D call TRBD1 (6 bases). The CDR3 contains 15 residues. The germline V gene encodes CDR1 LGHNA and CDR2 YNFKEQ. The V and J ends lost 4 bases and 1 base respectively, with 10 bases between them. This CDR3 reads CASSRRGGTNEKLFF. DNA for the CDR3: TGTGCCAGCAGCCGCAGGGGTGGAACTAATGAAAAACTGTTTTTT.

This clone was observed at least ten times. This chain uses TRBV28 with TRBJ2-5; 9 nucleotides match TRBD1. The V and J ends lost 4 bases and 5 bases, in that order; junction bases with no gene match: 5. This CDR3 contains 14 residues. CDR1 MDHEN and CDR2 SYDVKM come from the germline V gene. Written as DNA, the CDR3 is TGTGCCAGCAGTTGGGGCGGGACAGGGGAGACCCAGTACTTC. Translated: CASSWGGTGETQYF. The full variable domain, rest sourced from reference TRBV28 and TRBJ2-5, is DVKVTQSSRYLVKRTGEKVFLECVQDMDHENMFWYRQDPGLGLRLIYFSYDVKMKEKGDIPEGYSVSREKKERFSLILESASTNQTSMYLCASSWGGTGETQYFGPGTRLLVL.

As DNA, the CDR3 is TGTGCCAGCAGTGCCAACAATGAGCAGTTCTTC. It is translated as CASSANNEQFF. This chain joins TRBV2 and TRBJ2-1; no reliable D call. The CDR3 runs 11 residues. Trimming removed 4 bases at V and 5 bases at J, with 3 bases between. Germline V gene sequence: CDR1 SNHLY, CDR2 FYNNEI.

The gene calls are TRBV28 and TRBJ2-1, with 11 nucleotides matching TRBD2. CDR1 and CDR2 from the germline V gene are MDHEN and SYDVKM. The CDR3 sequence is 16 residues long. V gave up 6 bases and J gave up 10 bases; unmatched junction bases: 14. The CDR3 loop reads CASRQGLAAGGGEQFF. As DNA, the CDR3 is TGTGCCAGCAGGCAGGGACTAGCGGCGGGAGGTGGGGAGCAGTTCTTC.

This chain links TRBV28 with TRBJ1-1, with a tentative D call TRBD1 (6 bases). Trimming left V 6 bases short and J 5 bases short, with 19 bases between. Germline V gene sequence: CDR1 MDHEN, CDR2 SYDVKM. The CDR3 extends over 15 amino acids. CDR3 amino acids: CASSANQGGVTEAFF. CDR3 DNA sequence: TGTGCCAGCAGCGCGAATCAAGGGGGGGTAACTGAAGCTTTCTTT.

The V call is TRBV18, the J call TRBJ2-3; 7 bases align to TRBD2. V lost 6 bases, J lost 0 bases, and 6 bases stayed unmatched. Germline CDR1 reads KGHSH; CDR2 reads LQKENI. CDR3 length: 15 amino acids. CDR3 bases: TGTGCCAGCTCCCCCCTAGCGGTTAGCACAGATACGCAGTATTTT. Its protein product is CASSPLAVSTDTQYF.

The chain combines TRBV10-3 with TRBJ2-7; perhaps TRBD2 as D (5 bases). Trimming stripped 2 bases from V and 4 bases from J, with 6 bases between. CDR1 is ENHRY, CDR2 SYGVKD, per germline. This CDR3 is built from 12 residues. CDR3 sequence: CAISEGGYEQYF. The CDR3 DNA is TGTGCCATCAGTGAGGGAGGATACGAGCAGTACTTC.

This chain uses TRBV11-2 with TRBJ1-6; unclear D gene. The germline gives CDR1 SGHAT, CDR2 FQNNGV. The V and J ends lost 10 bases and 0 bases respectively, with 10 bases between them. There are 14 residues in the CDR3. The CDR3 sequence: CATRSFSYNSPLHF. The CDR3 DNA follows: TGTGCCACTAGAAGTTTCTCCTATAATTCACCCCTCCACTTT.